The T cell receptor (beta chain) described here comes from a study of T cell responses to AZD1222 COVID-19 vaccine. The table came from immunoSEQ multiplex PCR; TCRdb's copy has only in-frame clones and leaves some out. Of fewer than 150,000 clones listed, approximately 88% are singletons. The study's findings and limits: Receipt of two AZD1222 doses was followed by a rise in Spike-specific TCR breadth and depth. Repertoires in all cases were sampled only once the peak T cell response had passed.

V trimming: 6 bases; J trimming: 4 bases; junction bases outside the gene matches: 10. The CDR3 totals 15 residues. Germline V gives CDR1 KGHSH, CDR2 LQKENI. On this clone: Its target is unknown.

Source: peripheral blood, taken on day 0 of AZD1222 vaccination. The rearrangement uses TRBV18 and TRBJ1-2, with 8 bases that match TRBD1. This TCR derives from an adult in good health. Written as DNA, the CDR3 is TGTGCCAGCTCGCGACAAACTGACAGGGGCTATGGCTACACCTTC. This codes for CASSRQTDRGYGYTF.